The sequence of this TCR beta chain was determined in a study of OX40 agonist ivuxolimab in advanced cancers. Study summary: Patient treatment consisted of intravenous ivuxolimab administration every 2 weeks at 0.01 to 10 mg/kg. Therapy given before enrollment (anti-PD-1, anti-PD-L1 or anti-CTLA-4) was allowed, and 40% had some.

Study conclusions and caveats: Antigens targeted by the expanded peripheral T cells were not determined.

V shed 0 bases and J shed 5 bases, with 12 bases lying between them. This CDR3 is built from 15 residues. Germline assignment: CDR1 SGDLS and CDR2 YYNGEE. Concerning this clone: No antigen is known for it.

TCRdb's table, derived via immunoSEQ multiplex PCR, lists solely in-frame clones and lacks some. Of tens of thousands of clones in the sample, about nine tenths are singletons; the top ten hold about 0.29%. The chain uses TRBV9 and TRBJ1-5, with D perhaps TRBD1 (5 bases). Specimen: CD4+ or CD8+ T cells sorted from blood, collected in a trial of the OX40 agonist ivuxolimab. The receptor was isolated from an adult with an advanced solid tumor such as melanoma, head and neck, liver or kidney cancer. CDR3 bases: TGTGCCAGCAGCGTAGGAACAGGTTTAGATCAGCCCCAGCATTTT. It specifies CASSVGTGLDQPQHF.